Presented here are 9 T cell receptor beta chains from one specimen sequenced in a study of blood T cell repertoires in COVID-19. Using immunoSEQ multiplex PCR, the repertoire was profiled, and TCRdb retains in-frame clones only, with some absent. The sample shows roughly 200,000 clones, 88% of them seen only once. Sequencing was carried out using peripheral blood. These receptors came from a young man with active or convalescent COVID-19.

This clone turned up a few times. V gene TRBV10-3 combines with J gene TRBJ1-2, with a weak D call TRBD1 (6 bases). This CDR3 has 18 amino acids. Trimming removed 3 bases at V and 5 bases at J, with 25 bases between. Germline V gives CDR1 ENHRY, CDR2 SYGVKD. In DNA, the CDR3 is TGTGCCATCAGTGACACTCAAGGGTCCAGGGGAGTCATATATGGCTACACCTTC. Amino acids: CAISDTQGSRGVIYGYTF.

This clone was counted once. The same CDR3 is also encoded by other DNA sequences in this sample. The J gene is TRBJ2-5, the V gene TRBV5-1; TRBD2 agrees at 13 bases. V lost 4 bases, J lost 3 bases, and 3 bases stayed unmatched. Looked up from germline, CDR1 is SGHRS and CDR2 is YFSETQ. The CDR3 is 15 amino acids. The CDR3 nucleotides are TGCGCCAGCAGCCCGGGACTAGCGGGGAAAGAGACCCAGTACTTC. This gives the protein CASSPGLAGKETQYF.

The CDR3 DNA is TGCAGCGTTGTCGGGGGATTTGGTCAGCCCCAGCATTTT. It translates to CSVVGGFGQPQHF. The chain couples TRBV29-1 to TRBJ1-5; tentative D call: TRBD1 (5 bases). This CDR3 is 13 amino acids long. Trimming took 4 bases from V and 6 from J, leaving 13 bases between them. In germline, CDR1 is SQVTM, CDR2 ANQGSEA.

This rearrangement joins TRBV15 to TRBJ2-5, with a possible D match to TRBD1 (5 bases). CDR1 LNHNV and CDR2 YYDKDF come from the germline V gene (reference sequence). The CDR3 is made up of 14 amino acids. Trimming took 0 bases from V and 2 from J, leaving 7 bases between them. The CDR3 region is CATSREGQQETQYF. CDR3 sequence (DNA): TGTGCCACCAGCAGAGAGGGGCAGCAAGAGACCCAGTACTTC. The variable domain in full, completed from reference TRBV15 and TRBJ2-5, reads DAMVIQNPRYQVTQFGKPVTLSCSQTLNHNVMYWYQQKSSQAPKLLFHYYDKDFNNEADTPDNFQSRRPNTSFCFLDIRSPGLGDTAMYLCATSREGQQETQYFGPGTRLLVL.

The DNA of the CDR3 is TGTGCCAGCAGCCCCAGGGGGCTTAGCACAGATACGCAGTATTTT. Its protein is CASSPRGLSTDTQYF. V is TRBV9 and J is TRBJ2-3, with 8 nucleotides matching TRBD1. The CDR3 runs to 15 residues. Germline V gene data show CDR1 as SGDLS and CDR2 as YYNGEE. V dropped 4 bases and J dropped 0; count of bases not matched to a gene: 4.

The rearrangement uses TRBV5-8 and TRBJ1-2; 8 nucleotides align to TRBD1. The germline V gene has CDR1 SGHTS and CDR2 YDEGEE. Trimming cost V 4 bases and J 8 bases; bases outside gene matches: 10. The CDR3 totals 14 residues. Here the CDR3 DNA reads TGTGCCAGCAGCCCCCCCGACAGGGGCAGAGGCTACACCTTC. Amino acid sequence: CASSPPDRGRGYTF. The entire variable domain, with the rest obtained from reference TRBV5-8 and TRBJ1-2, is as follows: EAGVTQSPTHLIKTRGQQATLRCSPISGHTSVYWYQQALGLGLQFLLWYDEGEERNRGNFPPRFSGRQFPNYSSELNVNALELEDSALYLCASSPPDRGRGYTFGSGTRLTVV.

V is TRBV5-1 and J is TRBJ2-7; 7 bases line up with TRBD1. From germline, CDR1 is SGHRS and CDR2 YFSETQ. J lost 2 bases, V lost 0 bases, and 5 bases had no gene match. The CDR3 runs to 15 residues. The CDR3 coding sequence is TGCGCCAGCAGCTTGGGGGGGACAGAACCCTACGAGCAGTACTTC. Translation gives CASSLGGTEPYEQYF.

The chain combines TRBV7-8 with TRBJ1-2, with 8 bases that match TRBD1. This CDR3 region has 13 residues. With 3 bases clipped from V and 7 bases from J, the junction kept 4 bases outside the gene matches. The germline V gene has CDR1 SGHVS and CDR2 FQNEAQ. CDR3 in DNA: TGTGCCAGCAGCTTGTCCGGGACAGGTGGCTACACCTTC. Residues: CASSLSGTGGYTF.

The rearrangement joins TRBV7-9 to TRBJ1-2; weak D call: TRBD1 (6 bases). Germline loops: CDR1 SEHNR, CDR2 FQNEAQ (reference sequence). CDR3 length equals 16 residues. Trimming pared 5 bases from V and 3 bases from J, leaving 19 bases between. The CDR3 region is CASSTRLAGGDYGYTF. The CDR3 nucleotides read TGTGCCAGCAGCACCCGTTTAGCTGGGGGCGACTATGGCTACACCTTC.